The 18 T cell receptor beta chains below come from one sample, sequenced in a study of shared clonotypes between healthy human individuals. Profiling relied on immunoSEQ multiplex PCR, and the TCRdb table lists in-frame clones only, not all of them. The table lists about 2.4 million clones, about 92% of them singletons. Sequenced material: naive CD4+ T cells sorted from blood. Subset: CD45RA+ positively selected. Source of these receptors: a man between 18 and 35 years old in good health.

The CDR3 is CASSQQGVPSTDTQYF. DNA of the CDR3: TGTGCCAGCAGTCAGCAGGGAGTCCCTAGCACAGATACGCAGTATTTT. V gene TRBV6-6 combines with J gene TRBJ2-3; D assignment may be TRBD1 or TRBD2 (5 bases each). The CDR3 has 16 amino acids. Trimming took 5 bases from V and 0 from J, leaving 15 bases between them. In germline, CDR1 is MNHNY, CDR2 SVGAGI (reference sequence).

The gene calls are TRBV29-1 and TRBJ1-1; D ambiguous. The CDR3 is 13 amino acids. Germline V gene data show CDR1 as SQVTM and CDR2 as ANQGSEA. The V end lost 4 bases, the J end lost 1 base, and 10 bases lay between the germline ends. CDR3 loop: CSVGRPTNTEAFF. In DNA, the CDR3 is TGCAGCGTTGGCCGACCTACGAACACTGAAGCTTTCTTT.

This clone has more than one count but fewer than ten. Other nucleotide sequences from this sample produce the same CDR3. The chain uses TRBV30 and TRBJ1-5; D gene ambiguous. Trimming left V 0 bases short and J 7 bases short, with 10 bases between. Germline CDR1 is GTSNPN and CDR2 is SVGIG (reference sequence). The CDR3 consists of 13 residues. The CDR3 coding sequence is TGTGCCTGGAGTGTATCCCTGGGACAGCCCCAGCATTTT. It yields the protein CAWSVSLGQPQHF. Based on the CDR3 plus reference TRBV30 and TRBJ1-5, the full variable domain is SQTIHQWPATLVQPVGSPLSLECTVEGTSNPNLYWYRQAAGRGLQLLFYSVGIGQISSEVPQNLSASRPQDRQFILSSKKLLLSDSGFYLCAWSVSLGQPQHFGDGTRLSIL.

J is TRBJ1-6 and V is TRBV27; no clear D. The CDR3 sequence is 15 residues long. V lost 7 bases, J lost 7 bases, and 17 bases lay in between. Looked up from germline, CDR1 is MNHEY and CDR2 is SMNVEV (reference sequence). The CDR3 loop reads CASTPVGFPNSPLHF. CDR3 in DNA: TGTGCCAGCACCCCTGTGGGCTTCCCGAATTCACCCCTCCACTTT.

This clone was seen only a few times. The chain couples TRBV29-1 to TRBJ1-4, with 8 bases fitting TRBD1. The germline CDR1 and CDR2 sequences are SQVTM and ANQGSEA. This CDR3 has 15 residues. V trimming: 4 bases; J trimming: 4 bases; junction bases outside the gene matches: 8. The DNA of the CDR3 is TGCAGCGTTGGAGGCAGGGGGCGGGGTAATGAAAAACTGTTTTTT. Translating gives CSVGGRGRGNEKLFF.

As for this clone: Other DNA sequences in the same sample also yield this CDR3. The chain joins TRBV18 to TRBJ1-1; unclear D gene. Trimming pared 2 bases from V and 0 bases from J, leaving 7 bases between. CDR3 size: 14 residues. Germline V CDR1 and CDR2: KGHSH, LQKENI. CDR3 sequence reads: CASSPSGLNTEAFF. The DNA of the CDR3 is TGTGCCAGCTCACCATCGGGTCTGAACACTGAAGCTTTCTTT.

V is TRBV4-1 and J is TRBJ1-2; 7 bases map to TRBD1. With V trimmed by 4 bases and J by 1 base, 9 bases remained unmatched. This CDR3 has 16 amino acids. In germline, CDR1 is MGHRA, CDR2 YSYEKL. The CDR3 coding sequence is TGCGCCAGCAGCCCCCGGGACAGCACTCTTAACTATGGCTACACCTTC. Protein: CASSPRDSTLNYGYTF.

The J gene is TRBJ2-4, the V gene TRBV7-2; 7 bases fit TRBD1. The V segment lost 4 bases and the J segment 6 bases; nucleotides outside the gene matches: 12. This CDR3 contains 16 residues. In germline, CDR1 is SGHTA, CDR2 FQGNSA. The CDR3 region has the DNA TGTGCCAGCAGCTCAAGCGGATCGGGACAGAGAAACATTCAGTACTTC. Translated, it gives CASSSSGSGQRNIQYF.

The genes are TRBV30 and TRBJ2-7; D is ambiguous. V was trimmed by 7 bases and J by 0 bases, leaving 16 bases between them. Germline values: CDR1 GTSNPN, CDR2 SVGIG (reference sequence). This CDR3 spans 14 amino acids. CDR3: CAFRRQTDSYEQYF. The CDR3 region has the DNA TGTGCCTTCCGACGGCAAACTGACTCCTACGAGCAGTACTTC.

V usage is TRBV11-2 and J usage is TRBJ1-3; D is possibly TRBD1 (5 bases). Trimming removed 5 bases at V and 7 bases at J, with 27 bases between. The CDR3 covers 18 residues. CDR1 and CDR2 from the germline V gene are SGHAT and FQNNGV. CDR3 loop: CASSRTFHRDLFGNTIYF. The DNA for the CDR3 is TGTGCCAGCAGCCGCACATTCCACCGGGACCTCTTTGGGAACACCATATATTTT.

The chain is built from TRBV5-6 and TRBJ1-5; D gene unclear. The germline V and J ends were trimmed by 0 bases and 2 bases, with 12 bases remaining between them. Germline values: CDR1 SGHDT, CDR2 YYEEEE. The length of the CDR3 is 16 residues. The CDR3 reads CASSLDGSIGNQPQHF. DNA for the CDR3: TGTGCCAGCAGCTTGGACGGAAGTATTGGCAATCAGCCCCAGCATTTT.

The rearrangement joins TRBV27 to TRBJ2-1, with 7 bases aligning to TRBD2. The germline V gene has CDR1 MNHEY and CDR2 SMNVEV (reference sequence). The CDR3 runs 12 residues. V shed 8 bases and J 9 bases; nucleotides not matched to a gene: 7. CDR3 nucleotides: TGTGCCAGCGGGGAGGGCCAGGGTGAGCAGTTCTTC. Translated, it gives CASGEGQGEQFF.

The V and J genes are TRBV19 and TRBJ2-1, with 9 bases lining up with TRBD2. The germline CDR1 and CDR2 sequences are LNHDA and SQIVND (reference sequence). The J segment lost 0 bases and the V segment lost 3 bases, leaving 12 bases of the junction unmatched. This CDR3 has 19 residues. The CDR3 DNA follows: TGTGCCAGTAGTATGGTTAGCGGGGGATATTACGGCTCCTACAATGAGCAGTTCTTC. It is translated as CASSMVSGGYYGSYNEQFF.

V and J are TRBV28 and TRBJ1-4; D remains ambiguous. The CDR3 length is 14 residues. CDR1 MDHEN and CDR2 SYDVKM come from the germline V gene. The ends were cut back, 7 bases at V and 8 bases at J, with 17 bases in the middle. CDR3 DNA: TGTGCCAGCACTCCAGTGATCGCAAGGGAAAAACTGTTTTTT. Protein product: CASTPVIAREKLFF.

V and J are TRBV11-3 and TRBJ2-2; 9 nucleotides match TRBD2. The CDR3 consists of 14 residues. Trimming cost V 5 bases and J 8 bases; bases outside gene matches: 6. The germline gives CDR1 SGHNT, CDR2 YENEEA. CDR3 sequence: CASSHRTSVGELFF. In DNA, the CDR3 is TGTGCCAGCAGCCACCGGACTAGCGTAGGGGAGCTGTTTTTT.

The chain carries TRBV30 and TRBJ1-2, with 8 bases that match TRBD1. Germline V gene sequence: CDR1 GTSNPN, CDR2 SVGIG (reference sequence). V dropped 8 bases and J dropped 2; count of bases not matched to a gene: 10. The CDR3 is 14 residues long. DNA for the CDR3: TGTGCCACTCGGACAGGGATCTCCAACTATGGCTACACCTTC. This gives the protein CATRTGISNYGYTF.

V and J are TRBV29-1 and TRBJ2-6, with D tentatively TRBD1 (5 bases). The length of the CDR3 is 13 residues. Between the trimmed V and J ends, which lost 4 bases and 9 bases, there was a span of 13 bases. CDR1 is SQVTM and CDR2 is ANQGSEA in the germline V gene. CDR3 in DNA: TGCAGCGTTGGTAGTCAGGGCATCAACGTCCTGACTTTC. This sequence encodes CSVGSQGINVLTF.

This chain connects TRBV12-5 to TRBJ2-1; no firm D call. CDR1 and CDR2 from the germline V gene are LGHNT and FRNRAP. This CDR3 spans 17 amino acids. Trimming removed 0 bases at V and 0 bases at J, with 12 bases between. CDR3 protein: CASGLVGLRGSYNEQFF. For the CDR3, the DNA is TGTGCTAGTGGTTTGGTAGGGCTAAGAGGCTCCTACAATGAGCAGTTCTTC.